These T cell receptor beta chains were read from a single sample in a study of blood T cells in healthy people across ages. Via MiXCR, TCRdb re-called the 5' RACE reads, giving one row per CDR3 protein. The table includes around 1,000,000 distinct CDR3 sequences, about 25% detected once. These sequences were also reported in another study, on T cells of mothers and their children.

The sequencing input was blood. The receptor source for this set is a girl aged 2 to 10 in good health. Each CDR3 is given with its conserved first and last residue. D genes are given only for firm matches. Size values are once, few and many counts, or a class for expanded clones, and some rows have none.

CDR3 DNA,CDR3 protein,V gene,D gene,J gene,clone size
TGCGCCAGCAGCCAAGGGAACACGGAAACCAAAGACTTCTACGAGCAGTACTTC,CASSQGNTETKDFYEQYF,TRBV4-1,NA,TRBJ2-7,NA
TGTGCCAGCGGGGGGGCTGGGGACATTCAGTACTTC,CASGGAGDIQYF,TRBV6-1,NA,TRBJ2-4,NA
TGTGCCAGCAGCCGGGGGACAAATCAGCCCCAGCAATTT,CASSRGTNQPQQF,TRBV11-2,NA,TRBJ1-5,NA
TGTGCCAGCAGTTCCCGCACCGGCGGGGGCCACTACGAGCAGTACTTC,CASSSRTGGGHYEQYF,TRBV27,NA,TRBJ2-7,few
TGTGCTAGTGGTTTGGTACCGGCCGACCTTGGTAGCGAAAAACTGTTTTTT,CASGLVPADLGSEKLFF,TRBV12-5,NA,TRBJ1-4,NA
TGTGCCAGCAGCTTCCTTTACGAGCCGCGAGGGGATGGCTACACCTTC,CASSFLYEPRGDGYTF,TRBV11-2,NA,TRBJ1-2,few
TGTGCCATCAGTGAGCTGGGGCACTCCTACGAGCAGTACTTC,CAISELGHSYEQYF,TRBV10-3,NA,TRBJ2-7,NA
TGTGCCAGCTCACCCTCGGACAGGGTTGTTGGAGAGACCCAGTACTTC,CASSPSDRVVGETQYF,TRBV18,TRBD1,TRBJ2-5,few
TGTGCCAGCAGTTTAAGCCCCACAGGGACCACCGGGGAGCTGTTTTTT,CASSLSPTGTTGELFF,TRBV27,NA,TRBJ2-2,NA
TGCAGCGTTCCTACTACAGGGACTTGGGATGGCTACACCTTC,CSVPTTGTWDGYTF,TRBV29-1,NA,TRBJ1-2,once
TGTGCCATCAGTGAGGCCGGGGCGGATACGCAGTATTTT,CAISEAGADTQYF,TRBV10-3,NA,TRBJ2-3,few
TGTGCCAGCAGCCCGCCCTTTAACCAAGAGACCCAGTACTTC,CASSPPFNQETQYF,TRBV7-2,NA,TRBJ2-5,NA
TGTGCCAGCAGCCCGGACGGTGAAGCTTTCTTT,CASSPDGEAFF,TRBV13,NA,TRBJ1-1,NA
TGCGCCAGCAGCCTACGGGAGGCGGGGGGCTACGAGCAGTACTTC,CASSLREAGGYEQYF,TRBV4-1,TRBD2,TRBJ2-7,few
TGTGCCAGCAGCCCGAGGAAGTCTAATGAAAAACTGTTTTTT,CASSPRKSNEKLFF,TRBV27,NA,TRBJ1-4,NA
TGCGCCAGCAGCTGGACTACGGATCCCTACTATGGCTACACCTTC,CASSWTTDPYYGYTF,TRBV5-1,NA,TRBJ1-2,few
TGTGCCAGCAGCCAACGGACCGCCCCCGGCAGAGAAAAACTGTTTTTT,CASSQRTAPGREKLFF,TRBV7-9,NA,TRBJ1-4,few
TGCAGCGCCTATCGGACTGGGAGCTCCTACAATGAGCAGTTCTTC,CSAYRTGSSYNEQFF,TRBV29-1,NA,TRBJ2-1,NA